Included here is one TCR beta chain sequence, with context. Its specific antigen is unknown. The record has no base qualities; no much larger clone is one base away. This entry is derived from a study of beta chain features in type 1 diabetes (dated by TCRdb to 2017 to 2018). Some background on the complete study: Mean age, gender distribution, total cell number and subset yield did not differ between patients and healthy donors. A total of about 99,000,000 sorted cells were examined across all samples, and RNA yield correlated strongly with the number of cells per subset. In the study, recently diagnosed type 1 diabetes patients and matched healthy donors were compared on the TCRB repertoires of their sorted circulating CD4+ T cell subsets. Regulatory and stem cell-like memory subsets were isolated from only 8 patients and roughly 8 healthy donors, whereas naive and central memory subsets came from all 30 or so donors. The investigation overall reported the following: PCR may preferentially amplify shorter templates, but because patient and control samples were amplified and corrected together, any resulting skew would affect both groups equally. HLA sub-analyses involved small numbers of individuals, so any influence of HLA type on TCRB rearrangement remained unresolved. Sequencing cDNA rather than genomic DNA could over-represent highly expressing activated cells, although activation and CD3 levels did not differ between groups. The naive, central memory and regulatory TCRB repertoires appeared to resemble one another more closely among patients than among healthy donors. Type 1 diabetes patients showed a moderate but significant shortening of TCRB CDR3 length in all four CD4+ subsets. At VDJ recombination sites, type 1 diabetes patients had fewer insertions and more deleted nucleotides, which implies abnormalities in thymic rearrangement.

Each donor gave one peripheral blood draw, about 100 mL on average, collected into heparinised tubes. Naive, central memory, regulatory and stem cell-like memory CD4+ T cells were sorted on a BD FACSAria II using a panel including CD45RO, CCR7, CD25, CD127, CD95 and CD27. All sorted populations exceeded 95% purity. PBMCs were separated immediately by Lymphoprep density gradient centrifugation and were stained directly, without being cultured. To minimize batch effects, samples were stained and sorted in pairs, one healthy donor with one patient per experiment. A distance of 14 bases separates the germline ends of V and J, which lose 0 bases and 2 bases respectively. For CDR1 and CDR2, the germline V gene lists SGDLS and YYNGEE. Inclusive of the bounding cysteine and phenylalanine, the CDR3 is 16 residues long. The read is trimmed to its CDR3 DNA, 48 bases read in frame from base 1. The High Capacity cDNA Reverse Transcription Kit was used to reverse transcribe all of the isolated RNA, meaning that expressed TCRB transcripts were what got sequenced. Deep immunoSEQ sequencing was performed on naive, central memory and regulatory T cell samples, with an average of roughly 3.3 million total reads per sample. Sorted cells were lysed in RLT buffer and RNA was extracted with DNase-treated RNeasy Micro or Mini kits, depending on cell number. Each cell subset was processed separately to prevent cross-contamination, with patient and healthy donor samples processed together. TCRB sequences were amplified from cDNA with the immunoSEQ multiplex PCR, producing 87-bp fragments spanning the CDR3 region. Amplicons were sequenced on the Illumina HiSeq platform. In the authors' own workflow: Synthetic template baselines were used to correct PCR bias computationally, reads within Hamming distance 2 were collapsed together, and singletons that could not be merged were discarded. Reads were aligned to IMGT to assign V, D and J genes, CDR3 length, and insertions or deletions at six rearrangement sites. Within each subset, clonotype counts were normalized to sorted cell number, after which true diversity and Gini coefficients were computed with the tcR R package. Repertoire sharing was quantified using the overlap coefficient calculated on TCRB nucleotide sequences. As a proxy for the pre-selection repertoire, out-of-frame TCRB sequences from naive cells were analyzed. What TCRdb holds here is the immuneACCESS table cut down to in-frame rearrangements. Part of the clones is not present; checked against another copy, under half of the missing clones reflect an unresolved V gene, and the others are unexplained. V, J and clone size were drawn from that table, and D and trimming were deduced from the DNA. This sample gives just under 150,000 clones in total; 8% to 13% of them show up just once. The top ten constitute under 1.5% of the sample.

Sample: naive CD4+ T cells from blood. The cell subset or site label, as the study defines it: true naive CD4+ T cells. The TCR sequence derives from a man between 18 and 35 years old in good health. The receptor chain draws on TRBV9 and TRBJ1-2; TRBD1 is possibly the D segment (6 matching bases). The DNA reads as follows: TGTGCCAGCAGCGTAGGGGGACAACGAAACAACTATGGCTACACCTTC. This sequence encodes CASSVGGQRNNYGYTF.